The source of this TCR beta chain is a study of cytomegalovirus exposure and HLA in healthy donors. Study-wide background: A prior study identified some 100 million unique TCR beta sequences from roughly 170 million T cells. Study-wide results and limits: A later analysis showed HLA-associated TCR beta chains outstripping equally common others in clonal expansion. There were 150 to 200 TCR beta chains listed as cytomegalovirus-associated.

The primer mix had 60 Vbeta and 13 Jbeta primers. Using immunoSEQ multiplex PCR, the repertoire was profiled, and TCRdb retains in-frame clones only, with some absent. The sample carries about 160,000 clones, over 80% recorded once. Note on this clone: Its specificity is unknown.

Donors were nominally healthy when sampled, though unrecorded immune exposures were likely. The source of this sequence is a man aged 50-60 years in good health and CMV-seropositive. Sequenced material: PBMCs.

In DNA form, the CDR3 reads TGTGCCAGCATAGGATTGGGAGGCGGGGAGCTGTTTTTT. It translates to CASIGLGGGELFF. The chain recombines TRBV9 with TRBJ2-2, with D possibly matching TRBD2 (6 bases). This CDR3 contains 13 residues. CDR1 and CDR2 (germline): SGDLS, YYNGEE. The V and J ends lost 6 bases and 7 bases respectively, with 13 bases between them.